This TCR beta chain was obtained from a study of blood T cell repertoires in COVID-19. Looking at the study overall: COVID-19 samples from acute and convalescent phases originated in the United States, Italy and Spain. T cells, B-cell-depleted T cells, or PBMCs provided the cDNA or gDNA that served as material.

Per the study methods: The assay estimated nucleated cells by amplifying reference gene primers. The protocol was immunoSEQ multiplex PCR, while the TCRdb copy is restricted to in-frame clones and leaves out a portion. From that table come the V and J calls and clone size; the DNA was used to work out D and trimming. The sample lists roughly 59,000 clones; more than 60% were seen once. V shed 2 bases, J shed 4 bases, and the junction held 15 bases outside the gene matches. This CDR3 has 18 amino acids. Germline CDR1 and CDR2: MGHDK and SYGVNS. This TCR was sampled from a human donor in a cohort sampled during active COVID-19. The chain has TRBV25-1 and TRBJ2-3; 7 bases map to TRBD2. The sequencing input was peripheral blood. The CDR3 reads CASSENPALGGGADTQYF. The CDR3, as DNA: TGTGCCAGCAGTGAAAACCCGGCGTTGGGGGGAGGGGCAGATACGCAGTATTTT.